This TCR beta chain came from a study of T cells in Graves' hyperthyroidism and ophthalmopathy (dated by TCRdb to about 2019). Regarding the research as a whole: Peripheral blood samples were taken at the time of initial diagnosis, prior to any treatment. TCR Vbeta CDR3 sequencing of 120 to 150 peripheral blood samples (approximately 44 ophthalmopathy, some 75 hyperthyroidism and around 17 progressor patients) is reported in the paper. The 100 discovery patients were randomly divided into training and test sets at a 7:3 ratio. An independent validation cohort of around 20 hyperthyroidism patients and more than 15 patients who later progressed to ophthalmopathy tested prospective prediction of ophthalmopathy. In over five Graves' hyperthyroidism patients, the study also compared T-cell repertoires from thyroid tissue with T-cell repertoires from blood. TCR V-J signatures able to tell the groups apart were searched for in a discovery cohort of 90 to 100 patients, of whom under 45 had Graves' ophthalmopathy and around 57 had stable Graves' hyperthyroidism. Once sampling was done, hyperthyroidism patients were given methimazole at a starting dose of 30 mg daily, whereas ophthalmopathy patients were given high-dose intravenous methylprednisolone.

Amplification of TCR beta CDR3 regions was carried out from RNA transcripts. A first-round RT-PCR of the TCR CDR3 used the HTBI primer set with the Qiagen OneStep RT-PCR kit. Libraries were constructed in a second round of multiplex PCR, after which size selection and purification were carried out. Libraries were sequenced paired-end with 100 bp reads on an Illumina HiSeq2000. On the authors' methods: SOAPnuke was used to process the raw data, with reads discarded if the reads contained adapters or uncalled bases, had a mean Phred below 15, or lacked an exact constant-primer or identifier match. COPE v1.2.5 was used to merge high-quality paired reads, and clonotypes were defined as unique nucleotide sequences. MiTCR v1.1 was used to align clonotypes to the IMGT TRBV, TRBD and TRBJ reference segments. The analysis included only V-J combinations with a frequency above 0.0001, which together covered about 99% of the repertoires. A TCS score was defined as the ratio between F50 (clonal expansion) and ExV (chaos), using BLOSUM62-based TCRdist between CDR3 peptides within each V-J. Welch's t-statistics and random forest reduced around 520 V-J features to around 14, which were used in a naive Bayes classifier (R e1071). The public reads were quality trimmed at Q25 with fastp and then assembled into clones with MiXCR by TCRdb, keeping productive beta chains. Each CDR3 protein gets just one entry, which takes the most common genes and DNA from the rows behind it. The V and J calls come from TCRdb's annotation, not from the publication. The sample contains about 580,000 distinct CDR3 sequences, about 14% of them found a single time. The ten largest clones capture roughly 6.2% of the sample.

The table lists this clonotype with many counts. Its antigen has not been determined. No clone much larger than this one lies a single base away; base qualities are absent. Points the paper makes about the study in general: In validation, the model predicted progression to ophthalmopathy a median of approximately 6.6 months before onset, with approximately 71% sensitivity and 72.22% specificity. Most expanded thyroid clonotypes (frequency above 0.001) were also detected in blood, suggesting blood repertoires may reflect thyroid immune responses. No statistical method was used to set the sample size in advance, and investigators knew the group allocation. A 13 V-J signature model separated ophthalmopathy from stable hyperthyroidism, with approximately 86% sensitivity and just under 84% specificity in cross-validation and 80%/75% in testing.

The hyperthyroidism patients were between 18 and 65 years old and newly diagnosed, with a disease duration of less than 2 months. Any patient with an uncontrolled infection, another autoimmune disease, pregnancy or lactation was excluded. Diagnoses were established on the basis of clinical symptoms, serum thyroxine and TRAb, thyroid ultrasound, and orbital computed tomography. Blood from progressor patients was drawn when they were first diagnosed with hyperthyroidism, before any ophthalmopathy symptoms appeared. PBMCs were separated from under 12 ml of fresh peripheral blood using Ficoll-Paque density gradient centrifugation. Patients classed as progressors first received a Graves' hyperthyroidism diagnosis and then went on to develop ophthalmopathy during follow-up. Trizol reagent was used to extract total RNA, and RNA quality was then checked on an Agilent 2100 Bioanalyzer. Trimming at the junction amounts to 9 bases on V and 10 bases on J, and the germline ends lie 16 bases apart. The CDR3 spans 12 residues, from the cysteine through the phenylalanine. Just CDR3 DNA is preserved here, 36 bases in frame from base 1. Reading the germline V gene gives CDR1 MNHNS and CDR2 SASEGT.

The receptor chain draws on TRBV6-1 and TRBJ1-5; the D region possibly corresponds to TRBD1 (6 bases align). This receptor was identified in a woman aged 25 to 39 with Graves' hyperthyroidism that later progressed to Graves' ophthalmopathy. Source material: blood. The CDR3 has the sequence CARTKQGKPQHF. The base sequence is TGTGCCAGGACTAAACAGGGCAAACCCCAGCATTTT.